These 24 T cell receptor beta chains were sequenced from one sample in a study of T cells in Graves' hyperthyroidism and ophthalmopathy. Amplified regions were TCR beta CDR3 sequences from RNA transcripts. HTBI primers drove first-round RT-PCR of the TCR CDR3. TCRdb recomputed calls from the multiplex PCR reads with MiXCR, one row per CDR3 protein. The data show hundreds of thousands of distinct CDR3 sequences, about a sixth seen once. Sequencing was carried out using blood. The receptors derive from a woman between 18 and 29 years old with Graves' ophthalmopathy.

This clonotype was picked up a small number of times. V and J are TRBV4-1 and TRBJ2-7; 8 bases align to TRBD1. Germline V gene data show CDR1 as MGHRA and CDR2 as YSYEKL. This CDR3 region has 14 residues. V was pared by 4 bases and J by 3 bases, with 5 bases of the junction left unmatched. The CDR3 coding sequence is TGCGCCAGCAGCCCGGGACAGGCCTTCTACGAGCAGTACTTC. It encodes CASSPGQAFYEQYF.

This clonotype showed up many times. The rearrangement joins TRBV27 to TRBJ2-7; D is possibly TRBD2 (7 bases). Germline CDR1 and CDR2: MNHEY and SMNVEV (reference sequence). This CDR3 region has 15 residues. Trimming cost V 1 base and J 2 bases, with 12 bases left between them. The DNA for the CDR3 is TGTGCCAGCAGTTTATTCGAGGGGGGGACCTACGAGCAGTACTTC. Translation gives CASSLFEGGTYEQYF.

This clonotype has just one count. For the CDR3, the DNA is TGTGCCAGCAGTGGCCGGTTGAGCGTGAGGGCCGGGTATACGCAGTATTTT. This encodes CASSGRLSVRAGYTQYF. The V and J genes are TRBV28 and TRBJ2-3; possibly TRBD2 for D (5 bases). CDR1 and CDR2 (germline): MDHEN, SYDVKM. The CDR3 contains 17 residues. Trimming left V 5 bases short and J 7 bases short, with 25 bases between.

The sample holds many counts of this clonotype. The V call is TRBV5-5, the J call TRBJ2-1, with a weak D call TRBD1 (5 bases). CDR1 SGHKS and CDR2 YYEKEE come from the germline V gene (reference sequence). V lost 0 bases and J lost 6, with 13 bases in between. CDR3 length equals 15 residues. CDR3 nucleotide sequence: TGTGCCAGCAGCTTGGATGCAGGGTCAGGCAATGAGCAGTTCTTC. Its protein product is CASSLDAGSGNEQFF.

V gene TRBV5-6 combines with J gene TRBJ2-7; D might be TRBD2 (5 bases). The germline V and J ends were trimmed by 5 bases and 3 bases, with 24 bases remaining between them. The CDR3 sequence is 17 residues long. Germline loops: CDR1 SGHDT, CDR2 YYEEEE. The DNA of the CDR3 is TGTGCCAGCAGTTTCCATCTGCGGGTGTCCGACTTCTACGAGCAGTACTTC. Protein: CASSFHLRVSDFYEQYF. The variable domain in full, completed from reference TRBV5-6 and TRBJ2-7, reads DAGVTQSPTHLIKTRGQQVTLRCSPKSGHDTVSWYQQALGQGPQFIFQYYEEEERQRGNFPDRFSGHQFPNYSSELNVNALLLGDSALYLCASSFHLRVSDFYEQYFGPGTRLTVT.

J is TRBJ2-3 and V is TRBV28; 15 nucleotides line up with TRBD2. CDR3 length equals 18 residues. Trimming removed 5 bases from V and 0 bases from J; junction bases left unmatched: 6. CDR1 MDHEN and CDR2 SYDVKM come from the germline V gene. The chain's CDR3 is CASSAGTSGRRSTDTQYF. Written as DNA, the CDR3 is TGTGCCAGCAGTGCAGGGACTAGCGGGAGGAGGAGCACAGATACGCAGTATTTT.

The V and J genes are TRBV5-1 and TRBJ1-1, with 9 bases that match TRBD1. V lost 2 bases and J lost 0; bases outside the gene matches: 8. From germline, CDR1 is SGHRS and CDR2 YFSETQ. This CDR3 has 17 residues. CDR3 sequence: CASSLPGQGLMNTEAFF. DNA for the CDR3: TGCGCCAGCAGCTTACCCGGACAGGGGCTTATGAACACTGAAGCTTTCTTT.

This clonotype was counted ten times or more. V and J are TRBV27 and TRBJ1-1; 7 nucleotides align to TRBD1. The CDR3 runs to 13 residues. CDR1 MNHEY and CDR2 SMNVEV come from the germline V gene (reference sequence). Unmatched junction bases numbered 7, after V lost 6 bases and J lost 6 bases. The DNA of the CDR3 is TGTGCCAGCAGACCTGACAGGGCCCCTGAAGCTTTCTTT. This translates into CASRPDRAPEAFF.

This clonotype was seen a handful of times. This CDR3 is CASLDSRGYNSPLHF. DNA of the CDR3: TGTGCCAGCTTGGACAGCAGAGGGTATAATTCACCCCTCCACTTT. The chain has TRBV27 and TRBJ1-6; perhaps TRBD1 as D (6 bases). CDR1 and CDR2 (germline): MNHEY, SMNVEV (reference sequence). Trimming cost V 8 bases and J 4 bases, with 15 bases left between them. The CDR3 is 15 residues long.

This clonotype has just a few counts. The chain is built from TRBV25-1 and TRBJ1-2, with 8 positions matching TRBD1. The V and J ends lost 2 bases and 8 bases, in that order; junction bases with no gene match: 16. Germline loops: CDR1 MGHDK, CDR2 SYGVNS. The CDR3 extends over 17 amino acids. DNA of the CDR3: TGTGCCAGCAGTGAAGAGGGACAGGCCTCCGATTTTTGGGGCTACACCTTC. Residues: CASSEEGQASDFWGYTF.

This clonotype was counted at least ten times. The genes are TRBV14 and TRBJ2-5; no firm D call. From germline, CDR1 is SGHDN and CDR2 FVKESK. Trimming stripped 1 base from V and 5 bases from J, with 8 bases between. The CDR3 length is 13 residues. CDR3 bases: TGTGCCAGCAGCCAAGCGGTGGGGGAGACCCAGTACTTC. Translating it yields CASSQAVGETQYF.

This clonotype was observed a handful of times. A much larger clone sits a single nucleotide away, making a read error possible. The chain combines TRBV5-1 with TRBJ1-1; weak D call: TRBD1 (5 bases). V was clipped by 4 bases and J by 1 base, with 17 bases between them. CDR1 and CDR2 from the germline V gene are SGHRS and YFSETQ. The CDR3 totals 16 residues. As DNA, the CDR3 is TGCGCCAGCAGCCCGGACGCTGGGGCCAGGAACACTGAAGCTTTCTTT. This sequence encodes CASSPDAGARNTEAFF.

This clonotype was counted many times. This chain uses TRBV6-1 with TRBJ2-3, with D possibly being TRBD1 (5 bases). Trimming stripped 6 bases from V and 0 bases from J, with 16 bases between. The CDR3 loop spans 16 amino acids. Germline CDR1 and CDR2: MNHNS and SASEGT. The DNA for the CDR3 is TGTGCCAGCAGCCGCACTCAGGGATTCAGCACAGATACGCAGTATTTT. This sequence encodes CASSRTQGFSTDTQYF.

This clonotype has a count of ten or more. This sequence joins TRBV3-1 and TRBJ1-1; perhaps TRBD1 as D (5 bases). CDR1 and CDR2 from the germline V gene are LGHDT and YNNKEL (reference sequence). V lost 1 base, J lost 0 bases, and 12 bases lay in between. This CDR3 is 16 amino acids long. This CDR3 reads CASSQVGRGMNTEAFF. The CDR3 coding sequence is TGTGCCAGCAGCCAAGTAGGGAGGGGTATGAACACTGAAGCTTTCTTT.

The chain couples TRBV9 to TRBJ2-2; D unclear. V was clipped by 1 base and J by 7 bases, with 17 bases between them. This CDR3 contains 16 residues. Germline values: CDR1 SGDLS, CDR2 YYNGEE. CDR3 in amino acids: CASSVRAPALNGELFF. The CDR3 bases are TGTGCCAGCAGCGTAAGGGCCCCAGCGTTAAACGGGGAGCTGTTTTTT. The whole variable domain, remainder taken from reference TRBV9 and TRBJ2-2, is DSGVTQTPKHLITATGQRVTLRCSPRSGDLSVYWYQQSLDQGLQFLIQYYNGEERAKGNILERFSAQQFPDLHSELNLSSLELGDSALYFCASSVRAPALNGELFFGEGSRLTVL.

The chain links TRBV27 to TRBJ1-3; no clear D gene. The CDR3 totals 14 residues. The germline gives CDR1 MNHEY, CDR2 SMNVEV (reference sequence). Trimming took off 4 bases at V and 0 bases at J, with 7 bases between the two ends. DNA of the CDR3: TGTGCCAGCAGTTCAGGTTTCTCTGGAAACACCATATATTTT. Amino acid sequence: CASSSGFSGNTIYF.

The sample holds many counts of this clonotype. The chain is built from TRBV7-6 and TRBJ2-5, with D tentatively TRBD1 (6 bases). V lost 3 bases to trimming and J lost 3 bases, with 11 bases between them. CDR3 length: 14 residues. Germline values: CDR1 SGHVS, CDR2 FNYEAQ. CDR3 sequence reads: CASSFGRGKETQYF. CDR3 in DNA: TGTGCCAGCAGCTTCGGCAGGGGAAAAGAGACCCAGTACTTC.

Many counts were recorded for this clonotype. One end of the junction does not line up with germline, which may come from a read error. This chain uses TRBV12-3 or TRBV12-4 with TRBJ2-3, with D unclear. The CDR3 sequence is 12 residues long. The CDR3: CASSLVTDTQYF. In DNA, the CDR3 is TGCGCCAGCAGCTTGGTTACAGATACGCAGTATTTT.

This clonotype was seen a handful of times. The rearrangement links TRBV5-4 to TRBJ1-1; TRBD1 matches at 8 bases. The CDR3 contains 15 residues. Germline CDR1 SGHNT, CDR2 YYREEE (reference sequence). With V trimmed by 4 bases and J by 0 bases, 5 bases remained unmatched. The DNA of the CDR3 is TGTGCCAGCAGCGAAAGGACAGGGATGAACACTGAAGCTTTCTTT. Amino acids: CASSERTGMNTEAFF.

The table lists this clonotype with many counts. The chain is built from TRBV20-1 and TRBJ2-1; D remains unclear. V was pared by 3 bases and J by 2 bases, with 14 bases between. This CDR3 has 15 amino acids. Germline CDR1 and CDR2: DFQATT and SNEGSKA (reference sequence). CDR3 residues: CSASPTAGTYNEQFF. CDR3 nucleotide sequence: TGCAGTGCTAGTCCTACTGCAGGTACCTACAATGAGCAGTTCTTC.

V and J are TRBV15 and TRBJ1-5, with D perhaps TRBD1 (5 bases). Trimming removed 3 bases at V and 7 bases at J, with 19 bases between. Germline CDR1 reads LNHNV; CDR2 reads YYDKDF (reference sequence). This CDR3 has 16 amino acids. The DNA for the CDR3 is TGTGCCACCAGCAGGGATTTCAGGGCCCTCGGGCAGCCCCAGCATTTT. Translated: CATSRDFRALGQPQHF.

The table lists this clonotype with many counts. This chain uses TRBV28 with TRBJ2-5; possible D gene TRBD1, 5 bases. This CDR3 is built from 13 residues. The V gene's germline CDR1 is MDHEN and CDR2 SYDVKM. Trimming cost V 7 bases and J 2 bases, with 11 bases left between them. As DNA, the CDR3 is TGTGCCAGCATCAAGGGGTGGCAAGAGACCCAGTACTTC. Translated, it gives CASIKGWQETQYF.

This clonotype has a count of ten or more. The V call is TRBV20-1, the J call TRBJ2-5, with 7 bases fitting TRBD1. CDR3 length: 15 amino acids. Germline assignment: CDR1 DFQATT and CDR2 SNEGSKA (reference sequence). V dropped 5 bases and J dropped 4; count of bases not matched to a gene: 13. CDR3 amino acids: CSAVDRVRVGETQYF. CDR3 in DNA: TGCAGTGCTGTCGACAGGGTTCGGGTCGGAGAGACCCAGTACTTC.

This clonotype was observed many times. This chain uses TRBV29-1 with TRBJ2-7, with D unresolved. The V end lost 0 bases, the J end lost 3 bases, and 15 bases lay between the germline ends. This CDR3 has 15 residues. Germline V gene sequence: CDR1 SQVTM, CDR2 ANQGSEA. The CDR3 coding sequence is TGCAGCGTTGAAGATCGAGAAGGTAGGAACTACGAGCAGTACTTC. Its protein is CSVEDREGRNYEQYF.